These 19 T cell receptor beta chains share one sample of origin, sequenced in a study of T-cell reconstitution after alpha-beta-depleted transplantation in children. Unique molecular identifiers were built into the TCRbeta library. TCRdb called the PCR reads again in MiXCR, with one record for every CDR3 protein. Here the sample spans about a million distinct CDR3 sequences, roughly 29% being singletons. This material consisted of PBMCs, mostly from graft donor cells, taken 360 days after TCRalphabeta/CD19-depleted stem cell transplant. Every receptor here comes from a boy in the first two years of life who had a stem cell transplant for SCID, so the T cells may come from the graft donor.

This clonotype was detected a few times. The rearrangement links TRBV12-3 or TRBV12-4 to TRBJ2-1; D not resolved. Trimming took off 3 bases at V and 1 base at J, with 10 bases between the two ends. This CDR3 is 15 amino acids long. The CDR3 DNA follows: TGTGCCAGCAGTTTTCGGCAGGTATCCTACAATGAGCAGTTCTTC. This gives the protein CASSFRQVSYNEQFF.

This clonotype appeared a few times. This chain uses TRBV12-3 or TRBV12-4 with TRBJ2-5; 9 nucleotides align to TRBD1. The CDR3 is 15 amino acids. J gave up 5 bases and V 3 bases, and 7 bases lay outside the gene matches. CDR3 nucleotides: TGTGCCAGCAGTTTGGTCGGGACAGGGTGGGAGACCCAGTACTTC. Translation: CASSLVGTGWETQYF.

This chain joins TRBV29-1 and TRBJ2-3; D gene ambiguous. Trimming took off 6 bases at V and 2 bases at J, with 3 bases between the two ends. Per germline, CDR1 SQVTM and CDR2 ANQGSEA. This CDR3 has 10 residues. The CDR3 spells CSVHTDTQYF. The CDR3 DNA sequence: TGCAGCGTCCACACAGATACGCAGTATTTT.

This clonotype came up a few times. The V gene is TRBV5-1, the J gene TRBJ1-5; D possibly corresponds to TRBD1 (5 bases). The CDR3 contains 15 residues. V lost 4 bases to trimming and J lost 5 bases, with 16 bases between them. Germline values: CDR1 SGHRS, CDR2 YFSETQ. This CDR3 is CASSVRGAWDQPQHF. As DNA, the CDR3 is TGCGCCAGCAGCGTGCGAGGGGCCTGGGATCAGCCCCAGCATTTT.

The chain combines TRBV5-1 with TRBJ1-1; 8 bases align to TRBD1. Germline loops: CDR1 SGHRS, CDR2 YFSETQ. V lost 3 bases to trimming and J lost 4 bases; unmatched junction nucleotides: 8. The CDR3 loop spans 15 amino acids. DNA of the CDR3: TGCGCCAGCAGCTACTGGACAGGGAGGGCCACTGAAGCTTTCTTT. Its protein product is CASSYWTGRATEAFF.

Only a few counts were recorded for this clonotype. The rearrangement links TRBV29-1 to TRBJ1-2; possible D gene TRBD1, 6 bases. Between the trimmed V and J ends, which lost 7 bases and 6 bases, there was a span of 18 bases. The germline V gene encodes CDR1 SQVTM and CDR2 ANQGSEA. The CDR3 is 13 residues long. The CDR3 sequence is CSARDTRSHGYTF. The CDR3 nucleotides are TGCAGCGCCAGGGACACTCGAAGCCATGGCTACACCTTC.

This clonotype was picked up a small number of times. This chain links TRBV9 with TRBJ2-7, with 7 bases aligning to TRBD2. V shed 0 bases and J 3 bases; nucleotides not matched to a gene: 9. The CDR3 runs to 16 residues. Germline V gene lookup returns CDR1 SGDLS and CDR2 YYNGEE. CDR3 coding DNA: TGTGCCAGCAGCGTAGGGGGGAGGGCCGGCCACTACGAGCAGTACTTC. Its translation: CASSVGGRAGHYEQYF. Variable domain in full (rest from reference TRBV9 and TRBJ2-7): DSGVTQTPKHLITATGQRVTLRCSPRSGDLSVYWYQQSLDQGLQFLIQYYNGEERAKGNILERFSAQQFPDLHSELNLSSLELGDSALYFCASSVGGRAGHYEQYFGPGTRLTVT.

This clonotype occurred a few times. V gene TRBV29-1 combines with J gene TRBJ2-3; perhaps D is TRBD1 or TRBD2 (6 bases each). Germline V lookup: CDR1 SQVTM, CDR2 ANQGSEA. Trimming took off 7 bases at V and 4 bases at J, with 18 bases between the two ends. The CDR3 runs 14 residues. CDR3 sequence (DNA): TGCAGCGCGGTCGGGGGCGCTGGGGCAGATACGCAGTATTTT. Translation: CSAVGGAGADTQYF.

DNA for the CDR3: TGCAGTGCGGGCGGGACTAGCGGAGAGACCCAGTACTTC. It encodes CSAGGTSGETQYF. V is TRBV20-1 and J is TRBJ2-5, with 11 bases identical to TRBD2. The CDR3 sequence is 13 residues long. V shed 6 bases and J 4 bases; nucleotides not matched to a gene: 4. The germline gives CDR1 DFQATT, CDR2 SNEGSKA (reference sequence).

This clonotype has a handful of counts. The chain links TRBV5-1 to TRBJ2-7; 14 bases map to TRBD2. The J segment lost 1 base and the V segment lost 4 bases, leaving 13 bases of the junction unmatched. Germline assignment: CDR1 SGHRS and CDR2 YFSETQ. CDR3 length: 19 residues. As DNA, the CDR3 is TGCGCCAGCAGCATCTGGACTAGCGGGGGGCCCACCACTTCCTACGAGCAGTACTTC. Translated, it gives CASSIWTSGGPTTSYEQYF.

The CDR3 loop reads CASSLEGFKQPQHF. The CDR3 DNA reads TGTGCCAGCAGCTTAGAGGGATTCAAGCAGCCCCAGCATTTT. The chain recombines TRBV11-2 with TRBJ1-5; no clear D gene. V dropped 0 bases and J dropped 7 bases, with 10 bases sitting between them. The CDR3 extends over 14 amino acids. The V gene's germline CDR1 is SGHAT and CDR2 FQNNGV.

This clonotype was observed at least ten times. V and J are TRBV20-1 and TRBJ2-5; D might be TRBD2 (6 bases). The germline V gene has CDR1 DFQATT and CDR2 SNEGSKA (reference sequence). The CDR3 sequence is 13 residues long. V gave up 6 bases and J gave up 1 base, with 12 bases separating them. CDR3 amino acids: CSASRGTQETQYF. The DNA for the CDR3 is TGCAGTGCAAGCCGGGGGACCCAAGAGACCCAGTACTTC.

The chain recombines TRBV19 with TRBJ2-7, with D possibly matching TRBD2 (6 bases). This CDR3 comprises 14 residues. CDR1 and CDR2 from the germline V gene are LNHDA and SQIVND (reference sequence). The CDR3 DNA follows: TGTGTCTCCTTCGGGGGTCTGGGGTCCTACGAGCAGTACTTC. Protein sequence: CVSFGGLGSYEQYF.

The chain carries TRBV6-1 and TRBJ2-5; 8 nucleotides agree with TRBD2. Trimming at V came to 7 bases and at J to 5 bases, leaving 9 bases not matched to a gene. This CDR3 comprises 14 residues. CDR1 is MNHNS and CDR2 is SASEGT in the germline V gene. The CDR3 spells CASISSGVRETQYF. CDR3 coding DNA: TGTGCCAGCATCAGTAGCGGGGTTAGGGAGACCCAGTACTTC.

The J gene is TRBJ1-1, the V gene TRBV4-3; D unclear. The CDR3 covers 14 residues. Trimming stripped 4 bases from V and 0 bases from J, with 9 bases between. Germline-derived CDR1 and CDR2 are LGHNA and YSLEER. The DNA for the CDR3 is TGCGCCAGCAGCCGGAACATTATGAACACTGAAGCTTTCTTT. Protein sequence: CASSRNIMNTEAFF.

In this sample, this clonotype turned up a few times. The chain uses TRBV5-5 and TRBJ1-3; TRBD1 might be the D (6 bases). CDR1 and CDR2 (germline): SGHKS, YYEKEE (reference sequence). With 1 base removed from V and 4 bases from J, the gap between germline ends came to 15 bases. The CDR3 totals 16 residues. CDR3 bases: TGTGCCAGCAGCTTGAGTTCCACGACAGGCGGAAACACCATATATTTT. This translates into CASSLSSTTGGNTIYF.

V and J are TRBV6-2 or TRBV6-3 and TRBJ2-7; the match to TRBD2 covers 9 bases. J lost 6 bases, V lost 4 bases, and 7 bases had no gene match. Germline loops: CDR1 MNHEY, CDR2 SVGEGT. The CDR3 consists of 14 residues. CDR3 sequence: CASSFPGLAFEQYF. CDR3 nucleotide sequence: TGTGCCAGCAGTTTCCCGGGACTAGCATTCGAGCAGTACTTC.

This clonotype was recorded a few times. The rearrangement uses TRBV19 and TRBJ2-7, with a tentative D call TRBD1 (6 bases). The ends were cut back, 5 bases at V and 4 bases at J, with 15 bases in the middle. This CDR3 contains 14 residues. Germline lookup yields CDR1 LNHDA and CDR2 SQIVND (reference sequence). Here the CDR3 DNA reads TGTGCCAGTAGTGGGGGCACAGCTTCATACGAGCAGTACTTC. It translates to CASSGGTASYEQYF.

In this sample, this clonotype turned up a few times. The chain combines TRBV27 with TRBJ2-5; no firm D call. V gave up 5 bases and J gave up 5 bases, with 12 bases separating them. Germline V gives CDR1 MNHEY, CDR2 SMNVEV (reference sequence). The CDR3 loop spans 13 amino acids. The CDR3 loop is CASSPEYGETQYF. For the CDR3, the DNA is TGTGCCAGCAGTCCGGAGTATGGGGAGACCCAGTACTTC.